The rows below give T cell receptor beta chains drawn from one sample of a study of cytomegalovirus exposure and HLA in healthy donors. Clones were read by immunoSEQ multiplex PCR, and TCRdb kept only the in-frame ones, dropping some. In the table there are under 250,000 clones, approximately 81% of which are singletons. The material sequenced was PBMCs. These TCRs come from a human donor in good health. Each CDR3 is given with its conserved first and last residue. D genes are given only for firm matches. Some rows have no size entry. The others give once, few or many, or a class for an expanded clone.

V: TRBV28
D: .
J: TRBJ2-5
size: .
DNA: TGTGCCAGCTTGGGGCGGGGGACCCAGTACTTC
CDR3: CASLGRGTQYF

V: TRBV9
D: TRBD2
J: TRBJ2-1
size: .
DNA: TGTGCCAGCAGCCCCCGGACTAGCGGGATCTACAATGAGCAGTTCTTC
CDR3: CASSPRTSGIYNEQFF

V: TRBV9
D: TRBD1
J: TRBJ1-2
size: .
DNA: TGTGCCAGCAGCGTAGGGGACAGATATGGCTACACCTTC
CDR3: CASSVGDRYGYTF

V: TRBV6-5
D: TRBD1
J: TRBJ1-3
size: .
DNA: TGTGCCAGCAGACTAGGACAGGGTCACAACACCATATATTTT
CDR3: CASRLGQGHNTIYF

V: TRBV5-1
D: TRBD1
J: TRBJ2-5
size: .
DNA: TGCGCCAGCAGCCTGAGCACCGGGACAGGGCTCCAAGAGACCCAGTACTTC
CDR3: CASSLSTGTGLQETQYF

V: TRBV27
D: TRBD1
J: TRBJ1-1
size: .
DNA: TGTGCCAGCAGTAAATTACAGGGGTTTGACACTGAAGCTTTCTTT
CDR3: CASSKLQGFDTEAFF

V: TRBV10-3
D: .
J: TRBJ2-3
size: .
DNA: TGTGCCATCAGTGATCGGGTGCGTAGCACAGATACGCAGTATTTT
CDR3: CAISDRVRSTDTQYF

V: TRBV7-3
D: TRBD2
J: TRBJ2-3
size: .
DNA: TGTGCCAGCAGCTCGGGACTAGGACAGGATACGCAGTATTTT
CDR3: CASSSGLGQDTQYF

V: TRBV28
D: TRBD2
J: TRBJ2-5
size: .
DNA: TGTGCCAGCAGTTCAACTAGCGGGAGGGTGTCTATGGGTTTGGAGACCCAGTACTTC
CDR3: CASSSTSGRVSMGLETQYF

V: TRBV5-6
D: .
J: TRBJ2-3
size: .
DNA: TGTGCCAGCAGCTTACAGGGCACAGATACGCAGTATTTT
CDR3: CASSLQGTDTQYF

V: TRBV29-1
D: TRBD1
J: TRBJ1-1
size: .
DNA: TGCAGCGTTGAAGGCAGGGGGCATACTGAAGCTTTCTTT
CDR3: CSVEGRGHTEAFF

V: TRBV7-9
D: .
J: TRBJ1-1
size: .
DNA: TGTTCCAGCAGCCCCGTTATGAACACTGAAGCTTTCTTT
CDR3: CSSSPVMNTEAFF

V: TRBV19
D: TRBD1
J: TRBJ2-2
size: .
DNA: TGTGCCAGTAGTACGATACAGGGGGCAGGGACCGGGGAGCTGTTTTTT
CDR3: CASSTIQGAGTGELFF

V: TRBV5-1
D: TRBD2
J: TRBJ2-3
size: .
DNA: TGCGCCAGCAGCTTGGGGGAACCCGGACTAGCGGGCACAGATACGCAGTATTTT
CDR3: CASSLGEPGLAGTDTQYF

V: TRBV9
D: .
J: TRBJ2-2
size: once
DNA: TGTGCCAGCAGCGTGCGGGACTTCACCGGGGAGCTGTTTTTT
CDR3: CASSVRDFTGELFF

V: TRBV18
D: TRBD1
J: TRBJ2-7
size: .
DNA: TGTGCCAGCTCACCAGGGACAGGGAGCCACGAGCAGTACTTC
CDR3: CASSPGTGSHEQYF

V: TRBV18
D: TRBD2
J: TRBJ2-3
size: .
DNA: TGTGCCAGCTCACCACCATCCCCTAGCGGGAGTGGAGATACGCAGTATTTT
CDR3: CASSPPSPSGSGDTQYF

V: TRBV5-1
D: TRBD2
J: TRBJ2-1
size: .
DNA: TGCGCCAGCAGCTATCCGACGAGCGGGAGCTCCTACAATGAGCAGTTCTTC
CDR3: CASSYPTSGSSYNEQFF

V: TRBV4-3
D: TRBD2
J: TRBJ2-1
size: .
DNA: TGCGCCAGCAGCCAAGATGGGGGGGGGATTGAGCAGTTCTTC
CDR3: CASSQDGGGIEQFF

V: TRBV4-2
D: TRBD1
J: TRBJ1-1
size: .
DNA: TGTGCCAGCAGTGGGGGACAGACCCTGAACACTGAAGCTTTCTTT
CDR3: CASSGGQTLNTEAFF

V: TRBV7-2
D: .
J: TRBJ2-7
size: .
DNA: TGTGCCAGCAGCTTAAGGAGAGGATCACTACGTCGTGGCGGTATTGAGCAGTACTTC
CDR3: CASSLRRGSLRRGGIEQYF